The following is a TCR beta chain sequence with its context. The repertoire was sequenced with immunoSEQ multiplex PCR; TCRdb's copy has only in-frame clones and lacks some. The table records under 350,000 clones, more than 85% of them present only once. This specimen comes from a study of blood T cell repertoires in COVID-19. Germline loops: CDR1 LGHNT, CDR2 FRNRAP. V lost 0 bases to trimming and J lost 1 base, with 12 bases between them. The CDR3 covers 16 residues. This receptor was obtained from a man aged 40-50 years with acute or convalescent COVID-19. The chain links TRBV12-5 to TRBJ1-1, with D possibly being TRBD1 (5 bases). Sequenced: peripheral blood. In nucleotides, the CDR3 is TGTGCTAGTGGTTTGGTACAGGCCTGGGGGAACACTGAAGCTTTCTTT. Encoded protein: CASGLVQAWGNTEAFF.